The entry below describes one T cell receptor beta chain. This clone's antigen is unknown. Base qualities were left out, and no much larger clone turns up one base away. Libraries were made using the immunoSEQ multiplex PCR assay. For most patients, genomic DNA was subjected to high-throughput TCR-beta CDR3 sequencing by Adaptive Biotechnologies. As for the authors' bioinformatics: Adaptive's ImmunoSEQ software supplied the TCR sequencing data for 15 to 20 patients, while MiXCR and VDJtools were used to process a few other patients. Because the origin of CDR3 nucleotide sequences shared between donor and recipient could not be assigned, those sequences were removed. To count as alloreactive, a clone needed at least 2-fold expansion over unstimulated cells and a minimum CFSE-low frequency of 0.002% (template counts) or 0.001% (read counts). Clones were considered mappable if detected in sequenced pre-transplant spleen, lymph node, or MLR CFSE-low populations of the donor or recipient. The cumulative frequency of alloreactive clones was calculated as a percentage of all sequences, weighted by copy number. In TCRdb, the immuneACCESS table is reduced to in-frame sequences with V and J assigned. These tables do not hold every clone; where another copy was compared, an unresolved V gene accounts for under half, and the others remain unexplained. The V and J calls and the clone size are those of that table, but D and trimming were determined from the DNA. The sample yields nearly 45,000 clones; 91% were counted once. The top ten clonotypes cover roughly 4.5% of the sample.

The sample originates from a study of graft-versus-host responses after intestinal transplantation (dated by TCRdb to the early 2020s). About the study as a whole: Multivisceral, liver-intestinal, or isolated intestinal transplants were received by the recipients. Every recipient was given anti-thymocyte globulin induction, then maintenance tacrolimus and steroids for around three years. Graft-versus-host and host-versus-graft alloreactive T cell clones were tracked in the graft, circulation and bone marrow after intestinal transplantation using bulk TCR-beta CDR3 sequencing. Alloreactive clones were identified by sequencing pre-transplant mixed lymphocyte reaction products and comparing these products with unstimulated pre-transplant donor and recipient T cells. The cohort enrolled 20 to 30 intestinal transplant recipients, one of whom was a retransplant, and 3 patients without pretransplant specimens were excluded. A peak of at least 4% donor T cells among recipient peripheral blood mononuclear cells was the definition used for donor T cell macrochimerism. Samples from a few later patients were sequenced in-house on an Illumina MiSeq with MiXCR processing rather than by the commercial service.

Paper-wide results and their limitations: High GvH to HvG T cell clonal ratios were observed in the allografts of patients with donor T cell macrochimerism. GvH clones turned up in recipient bone marrow, with some appearing earlier in ileal mucosa or blood, a pattern consistent with an intestinal mucosal origin. Early after transplant, declines in HvG clones were associated with peak levels of circulating GvH clones. Conclusions were limited by the relatively low number and heterogeneity of intestinal transplant patients.

In the first month after transplant, blood samples were collected up to 4 times, and after that at least monthly when available. The source is a human patient who received an intestinal transplant, so some T cells may come from the graft donor. The sequencing here drew on PBMCs, taken 524 days after transplant.

DNA sequence: TGTGCCAGCAGCTCCCAGCGGGCGAGCTCCTACGAGCAGTACTTC. Translated, it gives CASSSQRASSYEQYF. The chain links TRBV5-4 with TRBJ2-7, with TRBD2 perhaps the D gene, on 6 matching bases. A distance of 13 bases separates the germline ends of V and J, which lose 3 bases and 0 bases respectively. From the cysteine through the phenylalanine, the CDR3 covers 15 amino acids. CDR3 DNA is the only sequence kept; it has 45 bases, read in frame from the first base. For CDR1 and CDR2, the germline V gene (reference sequence) lists SGHNT and YYREEE.